Listed below are T cell receptor beta chains from one sample, sequenced in a study of shared clonotypes between healthy human individuals. Using immunoSEQ multiplex PCR, the repertoire was profiled, and TCRdb retains in-frame clones only, with some absent. Found here are approximately 1,500,000 clones, around 97% of them singletons; the top ten hold roughly 1.2%. The material sequenced was naive CD4+ T cells sorted from blood. The receptors derive from a man aged 25-45 years in good health. Each CDR3 is given with its conserved first and last residue. Expanded clones are given a class, and other clones once, few, many or no size at all.

TRBV7-3	.	TRBJ2-7	CASSLTTKTGQYF
TRBV15	.	TRBJ2-5	CATSRAPTQETQYF
TRBV18	.	TRBJ1-1	CASSPDTEAFF
TRBV10-3	.	TRBJ2-2	CAINRLAEANTGELFF
TRBV5-4	once	TRBJ1-1	CASSLASFKAFF
TRBV10-3	.	TRBJ2-2	CAITGQTNTGELFF
TRBV4-3	.	TRBJ1-1	CASSQGPRSEAEAFF
TRBV5-5	.	TRBJ2-3	CASSLALASTDTQYF
TRBV15	.	TRBJ2-3	CAAGYRGTDTQYF
TRBV7-3	.	TRBJ1-1	CASSIERNTEAFF
TRBV5-6	few	TRBJ1-5	CASSLRSNQPQHF
TRBV6-1	.	TRBJ2-7	CASSRRDRAYEQYF
TRBV5-1	.	TRBJ2-2	CASSVTVRGNGELFF
TRBV7-6	once	TRBJ1-4	CASQKLVGANEKLFF
TRBV19	.	TRBJ2-7	CASSWRERHEQYF
TRBV6-5	.	TRBJ2-5	CASSFGTAQETQYF
TRBV29-1	.	TRBJ2-3	CSVASGTGFVTQYF
TRBV27	once	TRBJ2-3	CASRYYWTSGRGSGTDTQYF
TRBV28	.	TRBJ2-7	CASSDTGTRSQNEQYF
TRBV6-6	.	TRBJ1-1	CASSYLPGVNTEAFF
TRBV30	.	TRBJ2-7	CAWSLAGGVVYEQYF
TRBV7-9	.	TRBJ2-1	CASSFLTGPPGNEQFF
TRBV25-1	.	TRBJ2-1	CASSGHEQFF
TRBV9	.	TRBJ1-2	CASSARDTNYGYTF
TRBV18	.	TRBJ2-1	CASSPQSGLYNEQFF
TRBV4-1	.	TRBJ1-5	CASSQGWGPSSPNQPQHF
TRBV2	.	TRBJ2-5	CASRSGGQQETQYF
TRBV28	.	TRBJ1-1	CASSSNTVRTEAFF
TRBV7-9	.	TRBJ1-2	CASSLDTGVVFYGYTF
TRBV11-2	.	TRBJ2-7	CASSATTGIHEQYF
TRBV10-1	.	TRBJ2-7	CASSERDSPFYEQYF
TRBV5-1	.	TRBJ2-1	CASSLEGTVNEQFF
TRBV5-5	.	TRBJ1-5	CASSLGGANQPQHF
TRBV5-1	.	TRBJ2-3	CASSPGRSSFTDTQYF
TRBV11-2	once	TRBJ2-7	CASVLEVSSYEQYF
TRBV27	.	TRBJ1-3	CASSPWDSRNTIYF